This entry concerns a single TCR beta chain. What it recognizes is unknown. This CDR3 has 13 amino acids. Germline-derived CDR1 and CDR2 are SGHRS and YFSETQ. Trimming left V 4 bases short and J 1 base short, with 8 bases between. The time point here: recipient sample about 28 days before transplant, after cytoreduction. The data were produced by immunoSEQ multiplex PCR, yet TCRdb's version contains in-frame clones alone and is incomplete. There are roughly 27,000 clones in the sample; about 79% occur only once, and approximately 25% lies in the top ten. The entry originates in a study of T cell clonotyping in hematopoietic cell transplantation. General study findings and limits: After transplant, recipient diversity fell while pathologically expanded clonotypes grew through day 180.

The source is a woman aged 60-75 years with acute myeloid leukemia. Some clones in this sample may be carry-over from other donors' samples. Sequences were derived from peripheral blood mononuclear cells, sampled before stem cell transplant. The chain employs TRBV5-1 and TRBJ1-1, with D possibly TRBD1 on 5 matching bases. The CDR3 reads CASSNQGNTEAFF. CDR3 coding DNA: TGCGCCAGCAGCAACCAGGGGAACACTGAAGCTTTCTTT. Full variable domain (outside the CDR3, taken from reference TRBV5-1 and TRBJ1-1): KAGVTQTPRYLIKTRGQQVTLSCSPISGHRSVSWYQQTPGQGLQFLFEYFSETQRNKGNFPGRFSGRQFSNSRSEMNVSTLELGDSALYLCASSNQGNTEAFFGQGTRLTVV.